This T cell receptor (beta chain) stems from a study of T cells after yellow fever vaccination. TCRdb itself ran the 5' RACE reads through MiXCR, one entry per CDR3 protein. The sample contains 110,000 or so distinct CDR3 sequences, roughly 7.9% of which appear only once. At least ten counts were recorded for this clonotype. The receptor comes from a man aged 18 to 30 who received the YFV17D yellow fever vaccine. The sample here was CD4+ T cells sorted from PBMCs, taken 45 days after the first yellow fever vaccination.

CDR3 coding DNA: TGCGCCAGCAGCCAAGAGGGCACAGGGGGAGGTCACATTCAGTACTTC. Protein product: CASSQEGTGGGHIQYF. V and J are TRBV4-3 and TRBJ2-4, with 8 bases identical to TRBD1. With 0 bases clipped from V and 8 bases from J, the junction kept 9 bases outside the gene matches. The length of the CDR3 is 16 residues. Germline V gives CDR1 LGHNA, CDR2 YSLEER.